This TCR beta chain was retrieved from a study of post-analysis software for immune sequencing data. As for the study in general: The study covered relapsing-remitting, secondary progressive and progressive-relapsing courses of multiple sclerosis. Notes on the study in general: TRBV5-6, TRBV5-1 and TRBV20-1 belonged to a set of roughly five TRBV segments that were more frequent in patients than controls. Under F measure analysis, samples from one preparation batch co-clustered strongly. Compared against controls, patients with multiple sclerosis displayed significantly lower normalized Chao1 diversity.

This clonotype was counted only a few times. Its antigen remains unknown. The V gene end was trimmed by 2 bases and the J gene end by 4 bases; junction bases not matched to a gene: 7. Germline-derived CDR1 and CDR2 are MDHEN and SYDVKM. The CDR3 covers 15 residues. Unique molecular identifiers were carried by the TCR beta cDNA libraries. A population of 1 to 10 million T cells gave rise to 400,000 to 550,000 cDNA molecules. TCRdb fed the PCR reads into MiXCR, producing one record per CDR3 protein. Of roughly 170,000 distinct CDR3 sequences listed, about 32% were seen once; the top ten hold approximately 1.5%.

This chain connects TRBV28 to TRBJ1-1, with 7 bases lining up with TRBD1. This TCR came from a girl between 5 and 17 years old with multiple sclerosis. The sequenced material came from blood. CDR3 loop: CASSLEDRDRTEAFF. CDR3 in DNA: TGTGCCAGCAGTTTAGAAGACAGGGATCGCACTGAAGCTTTCTTT.